This entry lists 2 T cell receptor beta chains sequenced from one sample in a study. Amplification of TRBV12-4/TRBJ1-2 clonotypes used adaptor-ligated barcode primers. TCRdb reprocessed the multiplex PCR reads via MiXCR and lists one record per CDR3 protein. The table lists over a thousand distinct CDR3 sequences, roughly 15% of them singletons. Sequencing used naive CD4+ T cells sorted from blood. Documented subset: naive CD4+ T cells, CD4+CD45RA+CD25-. The origin of the receptors is a female donor with breast cancer.

This clonotype was observed many times. The V and J genes are TRBV12-3 or TRBV12-4 and TRBJ1-2; D remains ambiguous. Between the trimmed V and J ends, which lost 5 bases and 4 bases, there was a span of 14 bases. The CDR3 has 14 residues. CDR3 sequence (DNA): TGTGCCAGCAGTAAATTCACAGAAATCTATGGCTACACCTTC. This sequence encodes CASSKFTEIYGYTF.

This clonotype rates as medium-sized. This chain uses TRBV12-3 or TRBV12-4 with TRBJ1-2; D unclear. Trimming stripped 3 bases from V and 7 bases from J, with 12 bases between. This CDR3 contains 13 residues. The CDR3 spells CASSFPGLGGYTF. The CDR3 coding sequence is TGTGCCAGCAGTTTTCCGGGGTTAGGTGGCTACACCTTC.